This T cell receptor beta chain was sequenced for a study of beta chain features in type 1 diabetes. Study-wide background: Cells sorted and examined across all samples totaled over 95 million.

Investigators reverse transcribed all isolated RNA, so they sequenced expressed TCRB transcripts. Method: immunoSEQ multiplex PCR; TCRdb's copy keeps in-frame clones and lacks some. Of under 70,000 clones listed, about 60% are singletons. CDR3 length equals 13 residues. Germline CDR1 is LGHNA and CDR2 is YNFKEQ. V lost 3 bases, J lost 8 bases, and 13 bases lay in between. Via the markers CD45RO/CCR7/CD25/CD127/CD95/CD27, stem cell-like memory, regulatory, central memory and naive CD4+ cells were sorted. Study conclusions and caveats: Individuals with type 1 diabetes displayed fewer insertions and more deletions at VDJ junctions. Resolution of whether HLA type affects TCRB rearrangement was not achieved here. Shortening that was moderate but significant affected the TCRB CDR3s of Type 1 diabetes patients in all four CD4+ subsets.

On this clone itself: The target antigen is unknown.

The chain carries TRBV4-2 and TRBJ1-1, with D maybe TRBD1 (6 bases). The receptor's source is a woman younger than 45 with type 1 diabetes. Source material: stem cell memory CD4+ T cells from blood. CDR3 coding DNA: TGTGCCAGCAGCCAGGAAAGGACAGCCGAAGCTTTCTTT. Its translation is CASSQERTAEAFF.